The 5 T cell receptor beta chains below come from one sample, sequenced in a study of T cell responses to AZD1222 COVID-19 vaccine. Assay used: immunoSEQ multiplex PCR; TCRdb lists only in-frame clones, some missing. The data show about 160,000 clones, with roughly 94% seen just once and roughly 1.2% held by the top ten. Source: peripheral blood, taken on day 0 of AZD1222 vaccination. Receptor source: an adult in good health.

The chain combines TRBV10-3 with TRBJ1-5; 7 positions match TRBD1. Trimming took 3 bases from V and 0 from J; bases not matched to a gene: 8. From germline, CDR1 is ENHRY and CDR2 SYGVKD. The CDR3 runs 17 residues. This chain's CDR3 is CAISEKQGSYSNQPQHF. The DNA for the CDR3 is TGTGCCATCAGTGAAAAACAGGGGAGCTATAGCAATCAGCCCCAGCATTTT.

CDR3 amino acids: CASSRVPGIESREQYV. The CDR3 region has the DNA TGTGCCAGCAGCAGGGTCCCCGGGATTGAGAGTCGCGAGCAGTACGTC. V is TRBV5-5 and J is TRBJ2-7; weak D call: TRBD2 (5 bases). CDR3 length: 16 residues. Germline-derived CDR1 and CDR2 are SGHKS and YYEKEE (reference sequence). V gave up 4 bases and J gave up 6 bases, with 23 bases separating them.

The V gene is TRBV7-2, the J gene TRBJ1-2; tentative D call: TRBD1 (5 bases). The CDR3 has 12 amino acids. V was cut by 5 bases and J by 5 bases, with 9 bases left in between. Looked up from germline, CDR1 is SGHTA and CDR2 is FQGNSA. CDR3 in amino acids: CASSPGDYGYTF. The CDR3 DNA follows: TGTGCCAGCAGCCCGGGGGATTATGGCTACACCTTC. Using reference TRBV7-2 and TRBJ1-2 for the parts outside the CDR3, the full variable domain is GAGVSQSPSNKVTEKGKDVELRCDPISGHTALYWYRQSLGQGLEFLIYFQGNSAPDKSGLPSDRFSAERTGGSVSTLTIQRTQQEDSAVYLCASSPGDYGYTFGSGTRLTVV.

The CDR3 region has the DNA TGCAGCGTTGGCCAGGGGCCCTATGGCTACACCTTC. This sequence encodes CSVGQGPYGYTF. This chain joins TRBV29-1 and TRBJ1-2, with D maybe TRBD1 (6 bases). This CDR3 comprises 12 residues. Germline V gene data show CDR1 as SQVTM and CDR2 as ANQGSEA. V lost 4 bases, J lost 4 bases, and 10 bases lay in between.

The chain couples TRBV15 to TRBJ2-7; the match to TRBD1 covers 11 bases. This CDR3 has 13 residues. V was clipped by 3 bases and J by 6 bases; unmatched bases: 1. Germline V gene data show CDR1 as LNHNV and CDR2 as YYDKDF (reference sequence). This CDR3 reads CATSRGTGGEQYV. In nucleotides, the CDR3 is TGTGCCACCAGCAGGGGGACAGGGGGCGAGCAGTACGTC.